This T cell receptor beta chain appears in the sequencing data of a study of T cell responses to AZD1222 COVID-19 vaccine. Concerning this clone itself: Its antigen is not known.

Study-wide points: A mostly white British donor set with more females was recruited, and clonal diversity was possibly underestimated. Spike-specific TCR breadth and depth were elevated following two AZD1222 doses. The reported proportion of spike-specific TCRs targeting unmutated variant regions was nearly half. Only 5 or 6 people who got AZD1222 tested seropositive at baseline.

Sequencing used immunoSEQ multiplex PCR; TCRdb keeps in-frame clones, though not all of them. The sample contains 100,000 to 150,000 clones, more than 85% of which appear only once. This clonotype was sampled from an adult in good health. The sample was peripheral blood, taken on day 0 of AZD1222 vaccination.

The DNA of the CDR3 is TGTGCCACGGGAAGAGCGGGAGGGGGCGAGCAGTACTTC. Residues: CATGRAGGGEQYF. The chain recombines TRBV10-3 with TRBJ2-7, with 10 bases aligning to TRBD2. Germline-derived CDR1 and CDR2 are ENHRY and SYGVKD. V was clipped by 10 bases and J by 6 bases; unmatched bases: 9. The CDR3 is made up of 13 amino acids.